This T cell receptor (beta chain) stems from a study of beta chain features in type 1 diabetes. Study-level information: The number of sorted cells examined across all samples was around 98 million.

The CDR3 length is 17 residues. Germline CDR1 and CDR2: MNHEY and SMNVEV (reference sequence). V was cut by 5 bases and J by 0 bases, with 17 bases left in between. A remark on this clone: The antigen remains undetermined.

Study-level results: Among all four CD4+ subsets, Type 1 diabetes patients had TCRB CDR3s that were moderately but significantly shorter. There were fewer insertions and more deletions at the VDJ junctions of type 1 diabetes patients.

Every bit of the isolated RNA underwent reverse transcription, so sequencing read expressed TCRB transcripts. Reads from naive, central memory and regulatory T cell samples averaged about 3.9 million. Only in-frame clones appear in the TCRdb table, and some are missing; sequencing was by immunoSEQ multiplex PCR. The sample shows 95,000 to 150,000 clones, 15% to 20% of them seen only once. The receptor's source is a man younger than 45 with type 1 diabetes. The chain employs TRBV27 and TRBJ2-1; possible D gene TRBD1, 5 bases. The specimen was central memory CD4+ T cells from blood. The CDR3 here is CASSPPRQSSSYNEQFF. The CDR3 bases are TGTGCCAGCAGTCCTCCCCGACAGTCTAGCTCCTACAATGAGCAGTTCTTC.